This entry lists 17 T cell receptor beta chains sequenced from one sample in a study of cytomegalovirus exposure and HLA in healthy donors. 60 Vbeta and 13 Jbeta primers were used in PCR. Sequenced by immunoSEQ multiplex PCR; TCRdb stores in-frame clones only, minus some. The sample has around 130,000 clones, roughly 87% seen once. The source material was PBMCs. The receptors derive from a woman younger than 35 in good health and CMV-seronegative.

This clone was counted once. The rearrangement joins TRBV9 to TRBJ1-5; possible D gene TRBD1, 6 bases. Germline CDR1 reads SGDLS; CDR2 reads YYNGEE. There are 15 residues in the CDR3. Trimming left V 3 bases short and J 3 bases short, with 13 bases between. The CDR3, as DNA: TGTGCCAGCAGCGCCTCAGGGGTCACCAATCAGCCCCAGCATTTT. It is translated as CASSASGVTNQPQHF.

The chain joins TRBV9 to TRBJ1-6; 7 bases align to TRBD1. The CDR3 contains 14 residues. Germline-derived CDR1 and CDR2 are SGDLS and YYNGEE. J lost 9 bases, V lost 3 bases, and 6 bases had no gene match. The CDR3 coding sequence is TGTGCCAGCAGCGAGACAGGGTTGGGTTCACCCCTCCACTTT. Protein: CASSETGLGSPLHF.

V gene TRBV6-6 combines with J gene TRBJ1-1, with 8 bases that match TRBD1. From germline, CDR1 is MNHNY and CDR2 SVGAGI (reference sequence). The CDR3 totals 15 residues. Trimming at V came to 0 bases and at J to 8 bases, leaving 8 bases not matched to a gene. The CDR3 spells CASSYSEGWTGEAFF. CDR3 coding DNA: TGTGCCAGCAGTTACTCCGAGGGGTGGACAGGGGAAGCTTTCTTT.

About this clone itself: The junction departs from the called germline gene at one end, perhaps through a read error. The V and J genes are TRBV5-5 and TRBJ2-6; D is possibly TRBD1 (5 bases). CDR3 length: 15 amino acids. The germline V gene encodes CDR1 SGHKS and CDR2 YYEKEE (reference sequence). CDR3 bases: TGTGCCAGCAGCCACCGAGTCTCTGGGGCCAACGGCCTGACTTTC. Translated, it gives CASSHRVSGANGLTF.

The gene calls are TRBV6-6 and TRBJ1-2; 8 nucleotides line up with TRBD1. This CDR3 comprises 14 residues. Germline values: CDR1 MNHNY, CDR2 SVGAGI (reference sequence). The V gene end was trimmed by 5 bases and the J gene end by 8 bases; junction bases not matched to a gene: 10. The CDR3, as DNA: TGTGCCAGCAGTGACCGCTGGACAGGGATCGGCTACACCTTC. Its translation: CASSDRWTGIGYTF.

This chain links TRBV9 with TRBJ2-5; a weak D match, TRBD2 (6 bases). V lost 0 bases and J lost 9, with 12 bases in between. The CDR3 is made up of 13 amino acids. The germline gives CDR1 SGDLS, CDR2 YYNGEE. The CDR3 here is CASSVDFSGAQYF. As DNA, the CDR3 is TGTGCCAGCAGCGTAGATTTTTCGGGAGCCCAGTACTTC. Filled out from reference TRBV9 and TRBJ2-5, the complete variable domain reads DSGVTQTPKHLITATGQRVTLRCSPRSGDLSVYWYQQSLDQGLQFLIQYYNGEERAKGNILERFSAQQFPDLHSELNLSSLELGDSALYFCASSVDFSGAQYFGPGTRLLVL.

This clone was seen only a few times. V gene TRBV6-1 combines with J gene TRBJ1-2, with 11 bases aligning to TRBD1. Germline lookup yields CDR1 MNHNS and CDR2 SASEGT. V lost 6 bases and J lost 8; bases outside the gene matches: 5. CDR3 length: 13 amino acids. The DNA for the CDR3 is TGTGCCAGCAGCCGGGACAGGGGGGACGGCTACACCTTC. Its translation is CASSRDRGDGYTF.

V and J are TRBV30 and TRBJ2-7; 7 bases line up with TRBD2. This CDR3 has 13 residues. CDR1 and CDR2 from the germline V gene are GTSNPN and SVGIG (reference sequence). The V and J ends lost 3 bases and 4 bases, in that order; junction bases with no gene match: 6. CDR3 DNA: TGTGCCTGGAGAGTCCCGGGGGGTTACGAGCAGTACTTC. Translated: CAWRVPGGYEQYF.

The chain combines TRBV27 with TRBJ2-2, with 10 bases fitting TRBD1. J lost 0 bases, V lost 10 bases, and 11 bases had no gene match. CDR3 length equals 17 residues. CDR1 is MNHEY and CDR2 is SMNVEV in the germline V gene (reference sequence). CDR3: CATQRRTGGTNTGELFF. The CDR3 nucleotides read TGTGCCACCCAACGACGGACAGGGGGAACGAACACCGGGGAGCTGTTTTTT.

The J gene is TRBJ2-3, the V gene TRBV5-1; 10 nucleotides agree with TRBD2. The CDR3 extends over 17 amino acids. The V segment lost 1 base and the J segment 4 bases; nucleotides outside the gene matches: 9. Per the germline V gene, CDR1 is SGHRS and CDR2 is YFSETQ. CDR3 in DNA: TGCGCCAGCAGCTTGACTAGCGGGAACTATGTGGCAGATACGCAGTATTTT. It encodes CASSLTSGNYVADTQYF.

The count of this clone is one. The J gene is TRBJ1-1, the V gene TRBV7-2, with D tentatively TRBD1 (5 bases). The CDR3 spans 14 residues. V lost 6 bases and J 2 bases, leaving 13 bases between the germline ends. Germline V gene data show CDR1 as SGHTA and CDR2 as FQGNSA. CDR3 sequence reads: CASSRGATNTEAFF. DNA of the CDR3: TGTGCCAGCAGTCGTGGGGCCACTAACACTGAAGCTTTCTTT.

The chain couples TRBV5-1 to TRBJ2-7; 9 bases are shared with TRBD1. The CDR3 consists of 16 residues. J was trimmed by 3 bases and V by 2 bases; bases with no gene match: 9. Germline V CDR1 and CDR2: SGHRS, YFSETQ. CDR3 protein: CASSFGLGQGNYEQYF. CDR3 bases: TGCGCCAGCAGCTTCGGACTGGGACAGGGAAACTACGAGCAGTACTTC.

V gene TRBV5-1 combines with J gene TRBJ1-6, with TRBD1 identical over 8 bases. Unmatched junction bases numbered 5, after V lost 7 bases and J lost 8 bases. The CDR3 is 13 residues long. Germline lookup yields CDR1 SGHRS and CDR2 YFSETQ. Here the CDR3 DNA reads TGCGCCAGCCACAGGGGGGATGATTCACCCCTCCACTTT. Its protein is CASHRGDDSPLHF.

The chain combines TRBV6-5 with TRBJ1-5; 8 nucleotides align to TRBD1. CDR1 and CDR2 from the germline V gene are MNHEY and SVGAGI. The CDR3 spans 15 residues. The V segment lost 5 bases and the J segment 5 bases; nucleotides outside the gene matches: 8. CDR3: CASSLTGESYQPQHF. The CDR3 DNA reads TGTGCCAGCAGTCTGACAGGGGAATCATATCAGCCCCAGCATTTT.

A remark on this clone: The same CDR3 is also encoded by other DNA sequences in this sample. The CDR3 coding sequence is TGTGCCAGCAGTCTAACAGGGAACACTGAAGCTTTCTTT. Translation gives CASSLTGNTEAFF. The V call is TRBV27, the J call TRBJ1-1; possibly TRBD1 for D (5 bases). Germline CDR1 is MNHEY and CDR2 is SMNVEV (reference sequence). The V and J ends lost 5 bases and 1 base respectively, with 8 bases between them. The CDR3 has 13 residues.

This clone showed up just once. J is TRBJ2-5 and V is TRBV4-1; TRBD1 might be the D (5 bases). Trimming removed 5 bases from V and 2 bases from J, with 12 bases in between. This CDR3 spans 14 amino acids. From germline, CDR1 is MGHRA and CDR2 YSYEKL. The CDR3 loop is CASSKLTVQETQYF. CDR3 in DNA: TGCGCCAGCAGCAAACTGACAGTTCAAGAGACCCAGTACTTC.

The chain joins TRBV2 to TRBJ1-1; possible D gene TRBD1, 5 bases. The V end was cut by 7 bases, the J end by 0 bases, with 15 bases between. CDR1 and CDR2 from the germline V gene are SNHLY and FYNNEI. The CDR3 has 15 residues. CDR3 region: CASTFAGILNTEAFF. The CDR3 DNA sequence: TGTGCCAGCACATTCGCAGGGATTTTGAACACTGAAGCTTTCTTT.